A single TCR beta chain is shown here with its context. Its target is not known. The data derive from a study of T cells expressing NK-cell markers. Study-level background: Seven of the eight sequenced donors were classified as HCMV-seropositive, and one was classified as seronegative. The study's findings and limits: Whether expanded NKG2C+ T cell clones were HCMV specific stayed uncertain.

Scientists made TCR beta cDNA using 5'RACE template switching with UMIs. TCRdb reprocessed the 5' RACE reads and keeps a single row for each CDR3 protein, giving no DNA. The listing records about 540,000 distinct CDR3 sequences. The CDR3 length is 15 residues. Germline V gene lookup returns CDR1 SGHAT and CDR2 FQNNGV. The chain combines TRBV11-2 with TRBJ2-7; TCRdb's D call of TRBD2 is untestable without DNA. This clonotype originated in a man aged 18-30 years in good health. Sequenced input: blood T cells: a sorted CD56 or NKG2C T cell subset, CD4+ or CD8+ T cells, or bulk PBMC T cells (not recorded which). Here the CDR3 reads CASSLEGLGCYEQYF.